These 22 T cell receptor beta chains were sequenced from one sample in a study of blood T cell repertoires in COVID-19. The protocol was immunoSEQ multiplex PCR, while the TCRdb copy is restricted to in-frame clones and leaves out a portion. The top ten clones hold about 8% of a sample with about 140,000 clones, roughly 84% of them seen once. The sequencing input was peripheral blood. These receptors were collected from a woman in her fifties or sixties with acute or convalescent COVID-19.

Written as DNA, the CDR3 is TGTGCCAGCAGCTTTGGCTTTGAAGCTTTCTTT. It specifies CASSFGFEAFF. The chain has TRBV7-8 and TRBJ1-1; unclear D gene. Trimming took 3 bases from V and 7 from J, leaving 6 bases between them. The germline V gene has CDR1 SGHVS and CDR2 FQNEAQ. The CDR3 is 11 residues long.

This chain links TRBV30 with TRBJ2-3; TRBD1 is a possible D gene (6 bases). The V end lost 3 bases, the J end lost 0 bases, and 10 bases lay between the germline ends. The CDR3 runs 14 residues. Germline-derived CDR1 and CDR2 are GTSNPN and SVGIG (reference sequence). Here the CDR3 reads CAWRWGPSTDTQYF. The DNA of the CDR3 is TGTGCCTGGAGGTGGGGGCCTAGCACAGATACGCAGTATTTT.

The rearrangement links TRBV30 to TRBJ2-5; D not certain. Trimming stripped 0 bases from V and 3 bases from J, with 2 bases between. This CDR3 is 11 amino acids long. The V gene's germline CDR1 is GTSNPN and CDR2 SVGIG (reference sequence). CDR3 in DNA: TGTGCCTGGAGTGTTAAAGAGACCCAGTACTTC. Translating it yields CAWSVKETQYF.

J is TRBJ2-1 and V is TRBV10-1; 12 bases match TRBD1. Germline-derived CDR1 and CDR2 are WNHNN and SYGVQD (reference sequence). The CDR3 is made up of 16 amino acids. Trimming at V came to 3 bases and at J to 9 bases, leaving 9 bases not matched to a gene. The CDR3 DNA reads as TGCGCCAGCAGTGACAGGGGACAGGGGGCGGTGGGTGAGCAGTTCTTC. The encoded protein is CASSDRGQGAVGEQFF.

The rearrangement joins TRBV11-1 to TRBJ1-1, with D uncertain. With 0 bases removed from V and 0 bases from J, the gap between germline ends came to 8 bases. This CDR3 spans 15 amino acids. Germline V gene sequence: CDR1 SGHAT, CDR2 FQDESV (reference sequence). As DNA, the CDR3 is TGTGCCAGCAGCTTAGCGCGGTCGGTGAACACTGAAGCTTTCTTT. The encoded protein is CASSLARSVNTEAFF.

The chain joins TRBV12-3 or TRBV12-4 to TRBJ2-3; D possibly corresponds to TRBD2 (5 bases). This CDR3 region has 12 residues. V shed 5 bases and J shed 10 bases, with 13 bases lying between them. This CDR3 reads CASSPTHGAQYF. In nucleotides, the CDR3 is TGTGCCAGCAGTCCGACTCACGGGGCGCAGTATTTT.

This clone occurred a few times. The chain carries TRBV29-1 and TRBJ2-2, with unresolved D. Per the germline V gene, CDR1 is SQVTM and CDR2 is ANQGSEA. The CDR3 runs 11 residues. V lost 3 bases, J lost 7 bases, and 6 bases lay in between. For the CDR3, the DNA is TGCAGCGTTGATTTACTCGGGGAGCTGTTTTTT. It specifies CSVDLLGELFF.

The chain employs TRBV9 and TRBJ1-1; perhaps TRBD1 as D (5 bases). The germline V gene encodes CDR1 SGDLS and CDR2 YYNGEE. Trimming cost V 0 bases and J 2 bases, with 11 bases left between them. This CDR3 spans 15 amino acids. As DNA, the CDR3 is TGTGCCAGCAGCGTAGCCATAACAGGAAACACTGAAGCTTTCTTT. Protein product: CASSVAITGNTEAFF.

The J gene is TRBJ1-2, the V gene TRBV18; 8 bases match TRBD1. V lost 6 bases, J lost 2 bases, and 11 bases stayed unmatched. The CDR3 is made up of 16 amino acids. Germline V gene lookup returns CDR1 KGHSH and CDR2 LQKENI. CDR3 nucleotide sequence: TGTGCCAGCTCCTCCCGGGGACAGGACGAGAACTATGGCTACACCTTC. It codes for CASSSRGQDENYGYTF.

This clone occurred a few times. V and J are TRBV11-2 and TRBJ1-1; D might be TRBD1 (5 bases). There are 13 residues in the CDR3. V lost 4 bases and J lost 4, with 10 bases in between. Germline CDR1 is SGHAT and CDR2 is FQNNGV. CDR3 residues: CASSYMGGTEAFF. The CDR3, as DNA: TGTGCCAGCAGCTATATGGGGGGCACTGAAGCTTTCTTT.

The chain links TRBV11-2 to TRBJ2-5; TRBD1 is a possible D gene (7 bases). There are 16 residues in the CDR3. Trimming pared 6 bases from V and 5 bases from J, leaving 22 bases between. CDR1 and CDR2 from the germline V gene are SGHAT and FQNNGV. The CDR3 reads CASRRRQGSREETQYF. CDR3 nucleotides: TGTGCCAGCAGACGTAGACAGGGATCACGGGAGGAGACCCAGTACTTC.

The genes are TRBV6-5 and TRBJ2-5; 7 bases are a match to TRBD1. The CDR3 has 15 residues. Germline assignment: CDR1 MNHEY and CDR2 SVGAGI. V gave up 5 bases and J gave up 2 bases; unmatched junction bases: 8. The CDR3 DNA reads as TGTGCCAGCAGTCTGGGGACAGTTTCTCAAGAGACCCAGTACTTC. As protein: CASSLGTVSQETQYF.

The chain employs TRBV24-1 and TRBJ2-3; maybe TRBD1 (6 bases). CDR1 is KGHDR, CDR2 SFDVKD, per germline. The V end was cut by 4 bases, the J end by 6 bases, with 19 bases between. This CDR3 has 16 amino acids. The DNA for the CDR3 is TGTGCCACCAGTGACCGAGGCCTTACAGGGTCGGATACGCAGTATTTT. Residues: CATSDRGLTGSDTQYF.

A remark on this clone: Germline and junction disagree at one end, which may indicate a read error. The V and J genes are TRBV5-8 and TRBJ2-5; 10 bases align to TRBD2. From germline, CDR1 is SGHTS and CDR2 YDEGEE. The CDR3 runs to 17 residues. The CDR3 region is CASSLARLAGDKETQYF. The CDR3 DNA reads as TGTGCCAGCAGTTTGGCCAGGCTAGCGGGGGATAAAGAGACCCAGTACTTC.

This clone was seen only a few times. The gene calls are TRBV5-1 and TRBJ1-4; D gene uncertain. The CDR3 consists of 13 residues. The germline CDR1 and CDR2 sequences are SGHRS and YFSETQ. V gave up 7 bases and J gave up 5 bases, with 12 bases separating them. This chain's CDR3 is CASRGSENEKLFF. Written as DNA, the CDR3 is TGCGCCAGCCGCGGATCTGAAAATGAAAAACTGTTTTTT.

This sequence joins TRBV6-1 and TRBJ2-5; D is ambiguous. Trimming took 7 bases from V and 1 from J, leaving 7 bases between them. The CDR3 consists of 12 residues. From germline, CDR1 is MNHNS and CDR2 SASEGT. The CDR3 protein is CASTWSQETQYF. The CDR3 nucleotides are TGTGCCAGCACCTGGAGCCAAGAGACCCAGTACTTC.

The chain couples TRBV11-3 to TRBJ2-1; TRBD2 matches 9 bases. V gave up 5 bases and J gave up 4 bases; unmatched junction bases: 6. The CDR3 consists of 15 residues. Germline assignment: CDR1 SGHNT and CDR2 YENEEA. The CDR3 spells CASSPSGGRYNEQFF. CDR3 nucleotides: TGTGCCAGCAGCCCAAGCGGGGGGCGGTACAATGAGCAGTTCTTC.

V usage is TRBV20-1 and J usage is TRBJ2-3; 8 bases match TRBD2. Trimming cost V 3 bases and J 3 bases; bases outside gene matches: 8. The germline V gene encodes CDR1 DFQATT and CDR2 SNEGSKA (reference sequence). The CDR3 spans 15 residues. CDR3 bases: TGCAGTGCTAGTGCACGGGCGGGGGGTACAGATACGCAGTATTTT. Translating it yields CSASARAGGTDTQYF.

In this sample, this clone turned up once. In DNA, the CDR3 is TGTGCCAGCTCACCACGTAGGACAGGGAACACTGAAGCTTTCTTT. It is translated as CASSPRRTGNTEAFF. The chain is built from TRBV18 and TRBJ1-1, with 7 nucleotides matching TRBD1. Germline assignment: CDR1 KGHSH and CDR2 LQKENI. There are 15 residues in the CDR3. V lost 1 base, J lost 1 base, and 3 bases stayed unmatched.

The rearrangement joins TRBV10-2 to TRBJ2-7; TRBD2 matches 13 bases. Trimming cost V 4 bases and J 3 bases; bases outside gene matches: 9. The CDR3 totals 17 residues. Germline loops: CDR1 WSHSY, CDR2 SAAADI. The CDR3, as DNA: TGCGCCAGCAGTGGCCCGGGACTAGCGGGGAACAGCTACGAGCAGTACTTC. Protein sequence: CASSGPGLAGNSYEQYF.

The V gene is TRBV7-9, the J gene TRBJ2-7; 9 nucleotides line up with TRBD1. Trimming cost V 0 bases and J 12 bases; bases outside gene matches: 6. The CDR3 sequence is 13 residues long. Looked up from germline, CDR1 is SEHNR and CDR2 is FQNEAQ (reference sequence). CDR3 residues: CASSLAGTGGLYF. Written as DNA, the CDR3 is TGTGCCAGCAGCTTAGCGGGAACAGGGGGCCTGTACTTC. Together with reference TRBV7-9 and TRBJ2-7, the CDR3 gives the full variable domain: DTGVSQNPRHKITKRGQNVTFRCDPISEHNRLYWYRQTLGQGPEFLTYFQNEAQLEKSRLLSDRFSAERPKGSFSTLEIQRTEQGDSAMYLCASSLAGTGGLYFGPGTRLTVT.

The rearrangement joins TRBV3-1 (or the pseudogene TRBV3-2) to TRBJ1-6; 7 positions agree with TRBD1. Germline V lookup: CDR1 LGHDT, CDR2 YNNKEL (reference sequence). J gave up 9 bases and V 6 bases, and 8 bases lay outside the gene matches. The CDR3 covers 14 residues. CDR3 sequence reads: CASSSHRGGSPLHF. CDR3 sequence (DNA): TGTGCCAGCAGTTCCCACAGGGGCGGTTCACCCCTCCACTTT.